These 25 T cell receptor beta chains originate from one sample sequenced in a study of control samples from healthy donors and cancer patients. Clones were sequenced by immunoSEQ multiplex PCR, and TCRdb holds only the in-frame ones, with some missing. The sample holds some 100,000 clones; approximately 90% are singletons and the top ten take about 7.8%. The specimen sequenced was blood. These receptors were collected from a man younger than 45 in good health.

This chain connects TRBV12-5 to TRBJ2-2, with 9 bases fitting TRBD2. CDR3 size: 16 residues. Germline V lookup: CDR1 LGHNT, CDR2 FRNRAP. Trimming removed 6 bases from V and 5 bases from J; junction bases left unmatched: 10. CDR3 DNA: TGTGCTAGTGGCCTCGGACTAGCGCAAGGGACCGGGGAGCTGTTTTTT. Encoded protein: CASGLGLAQGTGELFF.

This clone is a singleton in its sample. The chain employs TRBV3-1 (or the pseudogene TRBV3-2) and TRBJ2-3; D perhaps matches TRBD1 (5 bases). From germline, CDR1 is LGHDT and CDR2 YNNKEL (reference sequence). This CDR3 spans 13 amino acids. V lost 0 bases, J lost 9 bases, and 10 bases lay in between. The CDR3 DNA sequence: TGTGCCAGCAGCCAAGACACAAGGGGAACGCAGTATTTT. Residues: CASSQDTRGTQYF.

The chain has TRBV6-6 and TRBJ2-5, with 12 bases identical to TRBD2. Germline CDR1 reads MNHNY; CDR2 reads SVGAGI (reference sequence). This CDR3 spans 15 amino acids. V shed 6 bases and J 2 bases; nucleotides not matched to a gene: 4. The CDR3 protein is CASRSGLAGQETQYF. CDR3 bases: TGTGCCAGCAGGTCAGGACTAGCGGGGCAAGAGACCCAGTACTTC.

CDR3: CASSFHSGNTIYF. The CDR3 DNA sequence: TGTGCCAGCAGTTTCCATAGTGGAAACACCATATATTTT. The V gene is TRBV5-8, the J gene TRBJ1-3; D ambiguous. Germline lookup yields CDR1 SGHTS and CDR2 YDEGEE. CDR3 size: 13 residues. The V and J ends lost 5 bases and 3 bases respectively, with 9 bases between them.

The rearrangement joins TRBV6-6 to TRBJ1-1; D remains ambiguous. Trimming took off 6 bases at V and 1 base at J, with 12 bases between the two ends. Germline-derived CDR1 and CDR2 are MNHNY and SVGAGI (reference sequence). There are 14 residues in the CDR3. Here the CDR3 reads CASSPGTRNTEAFF. The CDR3 DNA follows: TGTGCCAGCAGCCCGGGCACCCGGAACACTGAAGCTTTCTTT.

The chain joins TRBV12-5 to TRBJ1-3; D possibly corresponds to TRBD1 (5 bases). The CDR3 runs 13 residues. Germline values: CDR1 LGHNT, CDR2 FRNRAP. The germline V and J ends were trimmed by 6 bases and 1 base, with 7 bases remaining between them. CDR3 sequence: CASGGGSGNTIYF. In nucleotides, the CDR3 is TGTGCTAGTGGCGGGGGGTCTGGAAACACCATATATTTT.

This clone was detected a few times. The CDR3 spells CASRPPGSYNSPLHF. The CDR3 bases are TGTGCCAGCAGACCGCCGGGATCCTATAATTCACCCCTCCACTTT. The chain links TRBV6-5 to TRBJ1-6; no reliable D call. The CDR3 is made up of 15 amino acids. Germline CDR1 MNHEY, CDR2 SVGAGI. Trimming removed 6 bases at V and 1 base at J, with 10 bases between.

This rearrangement joins TRBV19 to TRBJ2-5, with unresolved D. The CDR3 spans 16 residues. The germline V gene encodes CDR1 LNHDA and CDR2 SQIVND (reference sequence). The V and J ends lost 4 bases and 5 bases respectively, with 20 bases between them. In nucleotides, the CDR3 is TGTGCCAGTAGTAAGTGGATGGCAGTCGGAACGGAGACCCAGTACTTC. This encodes CASSKWMAVGTETQYF.

This rearrangement joins TRBV4-1 to TRBJ1-5; D is unclear. Germline CDR1 is MGHRA and CDR2 is YSYEKL. V gave up 1 base and J gave up 0 bases, with 4 bases separating them. CDR3 size: 14 residues. The CDR3 nucleotides read TGCGCCAGCAGCCAAGCGGGTAGCAATCAGCCCCAGCATTTT. This translates into CASSQAGSNQPQHF.

The chain recombines TRBV6-4 with TRBJ2-2; unclear D gene. The CDR3 loop spans 14 amino acids. From germline, CDR1 is MRHNA and CDR2 SNTAGT. Trimming left V 5 bases short and J 4 bases short, with 11 bases between. For the CDR3, the DNA is TGTGCCAGCAGTTACATCCCAGGCACCGGGGAGCTGTTTTTT. It yields the protein CASSYIPGTGELFF.

J is TRBJ2-5 and V is TRBV20-1, with unresolved D. Trimming cost V 3 bases and J 1 base, with 9 bases left between them. The germline CDR1 and CDR2 sequences are DFQATT and SNEGSKA (reference sequence). The CDR3 is made up of 13 amino acids. This CDR3 is CSASRSFQETQYF. CDR3 sequence (DNA): TGCAGTGCTAGTCGCAGCTTCCAAGAGACCCAGTACTTC.

The rearrangement joins TRBV12-3 or TRBV12-4 to TRBJ1-1; D remains unclear. CDR3 length: 13 amino acids. V lost 5 bases, J lost 7 bases, and 14 bases lay in between. The CDR3 coding sequence is TGTGCCAGCAGTCTTATAGTCAAGAGTGAAGCTTTCTTT. As protein: CASSLIVKSEAFF.

The chain recombines TRBV6-5 with TRBJ1-4; D remains ambiguous. V lost 0 bases to trimming and J lost 8 bases, with 13 bases between them. The CDR3 is 15 residues long. Germline V gives CDR1 MNHEY, CDR2 SVGAGI. CDR3 nucleotide sequence: TGTGCCAGCAGTTACTCAGGTGCCGGGAGCGAAAAACTGTTTTTT. This codes for CASSYSGAGSEKLFF.

The rearrangement joins TRBV6-4 to TRBJ2-2; a possible D gene is TRBD1 (6 bases). V was trimmed by 0 bases and J by 7 bases, leaving 9 bases between them. The CDR3 loop spans 14 amino acids. The germline gives CDR1 MRHNA, CDR2 SNTAGT. CDR3 nucleotides: TGTGCCAGCAGTGACTCCCTGGACAGCGGGGAGCTGTTTTTT. Translated, it gives CASSDSLDSGELFF.

The chain employs TRBV7-8 and TRBJ2-2, with 10 bases matching TRBD2. CDR1 and CDR2 (germline): SGHVS, FQNEAQ. V shed 5 bases and J 3 bases; nucleotides not matched to a gene: 12. The CDR3 spans 18 residues. CDR3 nucleotides: TGTGCCAGCAGCACTCGGGGGACTAGCGCTCTATACACCGGGGAGCTGTTTTTT. This gives the protein CASSTRGTSALYTGELFF.

CDR3 sequence: CASSPDPSYEQYF. CDR3 sequence (DNA): TGTGCCAGCTCACCCGACCCCTCCTACGAGCAGTACTTC. The chain has TRBV18 and TRBJ2-7, with D unresolved. Germline CDR1 is KGHSH and CDR2 is LQKENI. Between the trimmed V and J ends, which lost 3 bases and 0 bases, there was a span of 6 bases. This CDR3 comprises 13 residues.

The chain employs TRBV25-1 and TRBJ2-7; D gene unclear. In germline, CDR1 is MGHDK, CDR2 SYGVNS. The V gene lost 2 bases and the J gene lost 9 bases, with 8 bases spanning the gap. This CDR3 comprises 11 residues. In nucleotides, the CDR3 is TGTGCCAGCAGTGAAGCGTTCGGGCAGTACTTC. Its protein product is CASSEAFGQYF.

This chain uses TRBV11-2 with TRBJ2-1; TRBD2 agrees at 9 bases. The CDR3 has 16 amino acids. The junction had 4 bases not matched to a gene; V was cut back by 0 bases and J by 4 bases. Germline V lookup: CDR1 SGHAT, CDR2 FQNNGV. As DNA, the CDR3 is TGTGCCAGCAGCTTAGAAACTAGCGGGCATTACAATGAGCAGTTCTTC. Protein sequence: CASSLETSGHYNEQFF.

The chain links TRBV10-3 to TRBJ1-2, with D possibly being TRBD1 (6 bases). The CDR3 runs 13 residues. The ends were cut back, 3 bases at V and 3 bases at J, with 8 bases in the middle. The germline CDR1 and CDR2 sequences are ENHRY and SYGVKD. The CDR3 sequence is CAISDRQDYGYTF. The CDR3 DNA is TGTGCCATCAGTGATAGACAGGACTATGGCTACACCTTC.

The chain combines TRBV29-1 with TRBJ1-1; D might be TRBD1 (6 bases). Trimming stripped 6 bases from V and 6 bases from J, with 11 bases between. Per germline, CDR1 SQVTM and CDR2 ANQGSEA. This CDR3 region has 11 residues. CDR3 in amino acids: CSVSWGPEAFF. CDR3 DNA: TGCAGCGTCTCCTGGGGGCCTGAAGCTTTCTTT. Complete variable domain (other parts from reference TRBV29-1 and TRBJ1-1): SAVISQKPSRDICQRGTSLTIQCQVDSQVTMMFWYRQQPGQSLTLIATANQGSEATYESGFVIDKFPISRPNLTFSTLTVSNMSPEDSSIYLCSVSWGPEAFFGQGTRLTVV.

The rearrangement joins TRBV19 to TRBJ2-5; TRBD2 agrees at 11 bases. Trimming removed 5 bases from V and 3 bases from J; junction bases left unmatched: 8. CDR1 is LNHDA, CDR2 SQIVND, per germline (reference sequence). This CDR3 has 16 residues. The CDR3 loop is CASSVGSGGAKETQYF. DNA for the CDR3: TGTGCCAGTAGTGTTGGTAGCGGGGGGGCGAAAGAGACCCAGTACTTC.

The chain employs TRBV13 and TRBJ2-5, with D unclear. The CDR3 has 11 amino acids. Germline V CDR1 and CDR2: PRHDT, FYEKMQ (reference sequence). The V end was cut by 5 bases, the J end by 1 base, with 2 bases between. The DNA of the CDR3 is TGTGCCAGCAGCCTCCAAGAGACCCAGTACTTC. It encodes CASSLQETQYF.

V gene TRBV7-9 combines with J gene TRBJ1-3; D remains ambiguous. The ends were cut back, 3 bases at V and 0 bases at J, with 9 bases in the middle. The CDR3 covers 15 residues. Germline lookup yields CDR1 SEHNR and CDR2 FQNEAQ (reference sequence). The CDR3 DNA sequence: TGTGCCAGCAGCTTTCAGAGGGCCTCTGGAAACACCATATATTTT. The encoded protein is CASSFQRASGNTIYF.

This clone occurred a few times. The V and J genes are TRBV10-1 and TRBJ2-7, with a possible D match to TRBD1 (5 bases). The ends were cut back, 4 bases at V and 3 bases at J, with 7 bases in the middle. The CDR3 length is 12 residues. Germline V gives CDR1 WNHNN, CDR2 SYGVQD (reference sequence). CDR3 bases: TGCGCCAGCAGTGGGGGCCTCTACGAGCAGTACTTC. Its translation: CASSGGLYEQYF.

V is TRBV18 and J is TRBJ1-4, with TRBD1 matching over 8 bases. CDR1 and CDR2 from the germline V gene are KGHSH and LQKENI. The CDR3 is 13 amino acids. The junction had 4 bases not matched to a gene; V was cut back by 3 bases and J by 10 bases. This CDR3 reads CASSPADRAKLFF. In nucleotides, the CDR3 is TGTGCCAGCTCACCTGCGGACAGGGCAAAACTGTTTTTT.